These 17 T cell receptor beta chains came from one sample sequenced in a study of blood T cell repertoires in COVID-19. Sequencing was performed with immunoSEQ multiplex PCR; in TCRdb, only in-frame clones are kept and a portion is missing. The sample lists about 54,000 clones, roughly 80% seen once, with roughly 6.4% in the top ten. Sequencing used peripheral blood. Source of these receptors: a human donor in a cohort sampled during active or convalescent COVID-19.

J is TRBJ1-6 and V is TRBV7-2, with 9 bases fitting TRBD1. Trimming removed 4 bases from V and 6 bases from J; junction bases left unmatched: 4. The CDR3 loop spans 15 amino acids. Germline V gives CDR1 SGHTA, CDR2 FQGNSA. CDR3 coding DNA: TGTGCCAGCAGCTCCCGACAGGGGGTTAATTCACCCCTCCACTTT. Translating it yields CASSSRQGVNSPLHF.

This sequence joins TRBV4-3 and TRBJ2-5; maybe TRBD2 (5 bases). CDR3 length: 13 amino acids. In germline, CDR1 is LGHNA, CDR2 YSLEER. V was cut by 0 bases and J by 4 bases, with 6 bases left in between. As DNA, the CDR3 is TGCGCCAGCAGCCAAGATGAGGGAGAGACCCAGTACTTC. Translated, it gives CASSQDEGETQYF.

This sequence joins TRBV7-2 and TRBJ1-5; tentatively, D is TRBD1 (6 bases). The V gene lost 5 bases and the J gene lost 3 bases, with 14 bases spanning the gap. Germline V gene sequence: CDR1 SGHTA, CDR2 FQGNSA. This CDR3 is built from 15 residues. The DNA of the CDR3 is TGTGCCAGCAGCCCAGAGGGGGGGCCCAATCAGCCCCAGCATTTT. Translation gives CASSPEGGPNQPQHF.

The genes are TRBV2 and TRBJ2-5, with D maybe TRBD1 (5 bases). The CDR3 has 13 residues. V lost 6 bases and J lost 1, with 9 bases in between. Per germline, CDR1 SNHLY and CDR2 FYNNEI. The CDR3 loop is CASSADSQETQYF. The CDR3 region has the DNA TGTGCCAGCAGCGCTGACAGCCAAGAGACCCAGTACTTC.

The gene calls are TRBV2 and TRBJ2-7; 8 positions match TRBD2. CDR1 SNHLY and CDR2 FYNNEI come from the germline V gene. V dropped 3 bases and J dropped 3; count of bases not matched to a gene: 7. The CDR3 runs 15 residues. For the CDR3, the DNA is TGTGCCAGCAGTGAGGGGGGACTAGTCGGCTACGAGCAGTACTTC. It specifies CASSEGGLVGYEQYF.

V is TRBV6-6 and J is TRBJ1-3; 7 bases are a match to TRBD1. Germline V gene data show CDR1 as MNHNY and CDR2 as SVGAGI (reference sequence). This CDR3 region has 15 residues. The trim removed 5 bases at V and 0 bases at J, leaving 4 bases unmatched. The CDR3 sequence is CASSNTGVSGNTIYF. The DNA of the CDR3 is TGTGCCAGCAGTAACACAGGGGTCTCTGGAAACACCATATATTTT.

The gene calls are TRBV11-3 and TRBJ2-1; TRBD1 matches at 7 bases. Germline V gene lookup returns CDR1 SGHNT and CDR2 YENEEA. V shed 0 bases, J shed 2 bases, and the junction held 1 base outside the gene matches. This CDR3 is 15 amino acids long. CDR3 DNA sequence: TGTGCCAGCAGCTTAGAGGGACAGACCTACAATGAGCAGTTCTTC. Protein product: CASSLEGQTYNEQFF. Supplemented by reference TRBV11-3 and TRBJ2-1, the full variable domain reads EAGVVQSPRYKIIEKKQPVAFWCNPISGHNTLYWYLQNLGQGPELLIRYENEEAVDDSQLPKDRFSAERLKGVDSTLKIQPAELGDSAVYLCASSLEGQTYNEQFFGPGTRLTVL.

The chain links TRBV5-4 to TRBJ1-1; maybe TRBD1 (5 bases). CDR1 and CDR2 (germline): SGHNT, YYREEE (reference sequence). This CDR3 has 16 residues. V was shortened by 0 bases and J by 6 bases, with 18 bases between the two germline ends. The CDR3 nucleotides are TGTGCCAGCAGCTTGGGAGGGCAGGGAGGTCGGGCTGAAGCTTTCTTT. Protein sequence: CASSLGGQGGRAEAFF.

This chain joins TRBV7-3 and TRBJ2-5, with D possibly being TRBD2 (6 bases). There are 13 residues in the CDR3. V lost 3 bases and J lost 5, with 10 bases in between. CDR1 is SGHTA, CDR2 FQGTGA, per germline. The DNA of the CDR3 is TGTGCCAGCAGCTTTACCGCGGGGGAGACCCAGTACTTC. Its protein is CASSFTAGETQYF.

The chain recombines TRBV5-3 with TRBJ2-1; D is possibly TRBD1 (6 bases). Being an ORF, TRBV5-3 has a function that is uncertain. The CDR3 contains 15 residues. Trimming stripped 5 bases from V and 5 bases from J, with 17 bases between. CDR3 protein: CARRNTGTPHNEQFF. The CDR3 DNA reads as TGTGCCAGAAGGAACACCGGGACACCTCACAATGAGCAGTTCTTC.

J is TRBJ1-4 and V is TRBV5-6; no clear D. CDR3 length equals 15 residues. Deletions cut 7 bases from V and 10 bases from J, with 23 bases between. CDR1 is SGHDT and CDR2 is YYEEEE in the germline V gene. The chain's CDR3 is CASGLGSTSLVKLFF. For the CDR3, the DNA is TGTGCCAGCGGACTTGGGTCCACAAGTCTGGTAAAACTGTTTTTT.

J is TRBJ2-7 and V is TRBV4-3; 8 bases align to TRBD2. This CDR3 comprises 15 residues. The V gene end was trimmed by 1 base and the J gene end by 4 bases; junction bases not matched to a gene: 6. Germline-derived CDR1 and CDR2 are LGHNA and YSLEER. In DNA form, the CDR3 reads TGCGCCAGCAGCCAAGTCACGGGGGGGAGATACGAGCAGTACTTC. It encodes CASSQVTGGRYEQYF.

This clone was observed a few times. This chain uses TRBV4-1 with TRBJ1-4; D might be TRBD1 (5 bases). The CDR3 contains 18 residues. CDR1 and CDR2 from the germline V gene are MGHRA and YSYEKL. Trimming took 3 bases from V and 7 from J, leaving 24 bases between them. CDR3 amino acids: CASSHVVRVRTRAEKLFF. CDR3 nucleotide sequence: TGCGCCAGCAGCCACGTCGTCAGGGTCCGGACTAGGGCTGAAAAACTGTTTTTT.

In DNA form, the CDR3 reads TGTGCCAGCAGCTTGGGGCAATTACAGCCCCAGCATTTT. Its translation is CASSLGQLQPQHF. The chain uses TRBV7-2 and TRBJ1-5; tentatively, D is TRBD1 (5 bases). Trimming cost V 3 bases and J 7 bases, with 10 bases left between them. Germline CDR1 is SGHTA and CDR2 is FQGNSA. The CDR3 covers 13 residues.

CDR3 sequence (DNA): TGTGCCAGTAGTACATCTTTGGGGCCCACAGATACGCAGTATTTT. Translating it yields CASSTSLGPTDTQYF. The chain uses TRBV19 and TRBJ2-3; possible D gene TRBD1, 5 bases. The germline gives CDR1 LNHDA, CDR2 SQIVND (reference sequence). Deletions cut 4 bases from V and 2 bases from J, with 13 bases between. This CDR3 region has 15 residues.

The chain links TRBV19 to TRBJ1-1; TRBD1 aligns across 7 bases. The CDR3 covers 14 residues. V lost 5 bases to trimming and J lost 4 bases; unmatched junction nucleotides: 7. Germline V gives CDR1 LNHDA, CDR2 SQIVND (reference sequence). CDR3 loop: CASSPNRGGTEAFF. The CDR3, as DNA: TGTGCCAGTAGTCCCAACAGGGGAGGCACTGAAGCTTTCTTT.

The V and J genes are TRBV9 and TRBJ1-1; a weak D match, TRBD1 (6 bases). The CDR3 has 13 amino acids. Germline V gives CDR1 SGDLS, CDR2 YYNGEE. The V end was cut by 3 bases, the J end by 1 base, with 7 bases between. The CDR3 sequence: CASSADRNTEAFF. As DNA, the CDR3 is TGTGCCAGCAGCGCGGACAGGAACACTGAAGCTTTCTTT.